The entry below gives a single T cell receptor beta chain sequence along with its context. The CDR3 runs 15 residues. Germline CDR1 DFQATT, CDR2 SNEGSKA (reference sequence). This sample is drawn from a study of monozygotic twins with inflammatory bowel disease. TCRdb reprocessed the 5' RACE reads and stores each CDR3 protein as one record, lacking DNA. This sample's table has hundreds of thousands of distinct CDR3 sequences. Sequencing input: blood. The chain recombines TRBV20-1 with TRBJ1-2. The source is a human donor with ulcerative colitis or Crohn's disease, or a healthy co-twin of an affected twin (not recorded which). This chain's CDR3 is CSARVVLPANYGYTF.